This is a list of T cell receptor beta chains from one sample in a study of identical twins. A single record per CDR3 protein comes from TCRdb applying MiXCR to the 5' RACE reads. The table lists approximately 600,000 distinct CDR3 sequences, 9.6% of them singletons. The same sample was also used in a study of yellow fever vaccine responses in identical twins.

Sequences were obtained from PBMCs. Receptors were obtained from a young woman in good health. Each CDR3 is given with its conserved first and last residue. D genes are given only for firm matches. Size is omitted from some rows. Given values are once, few, many or a class for expanded clones.

TRBV12-3/TRBV12-4	TRBJ2-4	NA	NA	TGTGCCAGCAGTACCCAAGAGAGCATTCAGTACTTC	CASSTQESIQYF
TRBV20-1	TRBJ2-5	NA	NA	TGCAGTGCAGTGGACAACCAAGAGACCCAGTACTTC	CSAVDNQETQYF
TRBV6-1	TRBJ2-5	TRBD2	NA	TGTGCCCGTGCTAGCGGGGGGGCCGGGGAGACCCAGTACTTC	CARASGGAGETQYF
TRBV5-1	TRBJ2-1	TRBD2	NA	TGCGCCAGCAGCATTACCGGGACTAGCGGTTACAATGAGCAGTTCTTC	CASSITGTSGYNEQFF
TRBV7-9	TRBJ1-5	TRBD1	many	TGTGCCAGCAGCTTAGACGGACAGGGTCGGGGTCAGCCCCAGCATTTT	CASSLDGQGRGQPQHF
TRBV12-3/TRBV12-4	TRBJ2-1	NA	NA	TGTGCCAGCAGTTCCAACAGGGATGAGCAGTTCTTC	CASSSNRDEQFF
TRBV7-2	TRBJ2-5	TRBD2	few	TGTGCCAGCAGCTTAGCTGGGGTAGCGGGGTGGGCCCAGTACTTC	CASSLAGVAGWAQYF
TRBV12-3/TRBV12-4	TRBJ2-5	NA	few	TGTGCCAGCAGCGGCCAGCGAGGCGAGACCCAGTACTTC	CASSGQRGETQYF
TRBV30	TRBJ2-7	TRBD1	few	TGTGCCTGGCGGACAGGGGTTTCCTACGAGCAGTACTTC	CAWRTGVSYEQYF
TRBV11-3	TRBJ2-3	TRBD2	NA	TGTGCCAGCAGCTCGACTAGCGCGGCGTCAGATACGCAGTATTTT	CASSSTSAASDTQYF
TRBV29-1	TRBJ2-5	NA	many	TGCAGCGTTGAAGATTGGGCAGAAGAGACCCAGTACTTC	CSVEDWAEETQYF
TRBV5-1	TRBJ2-7	TRBD2	few	TGCGCCAGCAGCTTGGCCGGGCTAGCGGGAGACGAGCAGTACTTC	CASSLAGLAGDEQYF
TRBV20-1	TRBJ1-2	NA	few	TGCAGTGCGTGGGACGGATATGGCTACACCTTC	CSAWDGYGYTF
TRBV5-1	TRBJ2-5	TRBD1	many	TGCGCCAGCAGCTTGGCCTCAAACAGGGGGCAAGAGACCCAGTACTTC	CASSLASNRGQETQYF
TRBV7-9	TRBJ2-7	NA	few	TGTGCCAGCAGCCCCAAGGGGGTAGTCGACGAGCAGTACTTC	CASSPKGVVDEQYF
TRBV5-1	TRBJ2-1	NA	few	TGCGCCAGCAGCGTAGTGGTCGAGAATGAGCAGTTCTTC	CASSVVVENEQFF
TRBV6-1	TRBJ2-7	NA	few	TGTGCCAGCAGTGTGCGTCAGGGGAACGGCGAGCAGTACTTC	CASSVRQGNGEQYF